Following are 2 T cell receptor beta chains from one sample sequenced in a study of T cell changes during pregnancy in multiple sclerosis. The table came from immunoSEQ multiplex PCR; TCRdb's copy has only in-frame clones and leaves some out. The sample includes 65,000 to 80,000 clones, approximately 92% of them seen just once. The specimen comprised CD4+ T cells from peripheral blood mononuclear cells, sampled before pregnancy. These receptor sequences come from a female donor with multiple sclerosis, enrolled in a pregnancy study.

The chain carries TRBV14 and TRBJ2-5; D gene ambiguous. Trimming stripped 4 bases from V and 5 bases from J, with 5 bases between. The CDR3 covers 11 residues. Per germline, CDR1 SGHDN and CDR2 FVKESK. The CDR3 coding sequence is TGTGCCAGCAGCCCCGGGGAGACCCAGTACTTC. Protein sequence: CASSPGETQYF.

This chain uses TRBV5-1 with TRBJ2-7; D unresolved. Germline CDR1 SGHRS, CDR2 YFSETQ. Trimming cost V 4 bases and J 0 bases, with 8 bases left between them. The CDR3 is made up of 13 amino acids. CDR3 sequence: CASSPVVSYEQYF. In DNA form, the CDR3 reads TGCGCCAGCAGCCCGGTGGTCTCCTACGAGCAGTACTTC.